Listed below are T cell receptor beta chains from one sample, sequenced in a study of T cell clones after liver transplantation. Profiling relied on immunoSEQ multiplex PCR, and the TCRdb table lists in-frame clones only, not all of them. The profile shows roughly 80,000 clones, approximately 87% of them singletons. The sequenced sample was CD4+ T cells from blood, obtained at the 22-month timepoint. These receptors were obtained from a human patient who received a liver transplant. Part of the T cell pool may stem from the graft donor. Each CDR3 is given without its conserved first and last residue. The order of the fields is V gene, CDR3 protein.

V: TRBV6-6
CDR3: ASRIPGQPQH

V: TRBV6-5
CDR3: ASSYSEGGYEQY

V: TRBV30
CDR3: AWSRTSGRISEQF

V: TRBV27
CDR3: ASSSTSAGNEQF

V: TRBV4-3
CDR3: ASSPRQITDTQY

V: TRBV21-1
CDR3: ASSKPRLAGAYNEQF

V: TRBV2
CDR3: ASSQTRDPLFSEAF

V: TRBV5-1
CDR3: ASSGTFGAGANVLT

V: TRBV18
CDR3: ASSPGLAGNEQY

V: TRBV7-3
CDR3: ASSDGRSSYNEQF

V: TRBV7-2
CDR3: ASSLNSLGEQY

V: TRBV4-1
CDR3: ASSQENVGLSEAQY

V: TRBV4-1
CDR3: ASSAQGYGYT

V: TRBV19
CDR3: ARTPAPRNPNEKLF

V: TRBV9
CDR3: ASGRYTGELF

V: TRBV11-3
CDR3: ASSLDGLAGELF